A single sample is the source of the 32 T cell receptor beta chains below, sequenced in a study of molecular identifiers for immune sequencing clone quantification. One entry per CDR3 protein, called by TCRdb with MiXCR from the PCR reads. The table lists around 320,000 distinct CDR3 sequences, roughly a quarter of them singletons, with 0.65% to 0.75% in the top ten. The specimen sequenced was naive CD8+ T cells from blood, with Jurkat cell RNA spiked in. Subset of the sample: FACS-sorted CD8+CD4-CCR7+CD45RA+ naive T cells. All receptors come from a human donor in good health. Some libraries in this study had Jurkat cell RNA spiked in.

The chain links TRBV19 to TRBJ2-1, with TRBD2 matching over 10 bases. Germline trimming cut 7 bases from V and 7 bases from J; bases unmatched to any gene: 7. The CDR3 runs 14 residues. The germline CDR1 and CDR2 sequences are LNHDA and SQIVND (reference sequence). The CDR3 loop reads CASNERGGHNEQFF. CDR3 in DNA: TGTGCCAGTAACGAGCGGGGGGGCCATAATGAGCAGTTCTTC.

This clonotype has at least ten counts. J is TRBJ1-1 and V is TRBV30, with D tentatively TRBD1 (5 bases). Per the germline V gene, CDR1 is GTSNPN and CDR2 is SVGIG (reference sequence). This CDR3 has 12 amino acids. Trimming removed 8 bases at V and 4 bases at J, with 14 bases between. Written as DNA, the CDR3 is TGTGCCCGGGCTCAGGGCGGCACTGAAGCTTTCTTT. It codes for CARAQGGTEAFF.

This clonotype has a handful of counts. The chain is built from TRBV12-3 or TRBV12-4 and TRBJ2-5; D ambiguous. V lost 6 bases, J lost 2 bases, and 16 bases lay in between. This CDR3 comprises 15 residues. Here the CDR3 DNA reads TGTGCCAGCAGCCTCGGCCTCTTAAAACAAGAGACCCAGTACTTC. Amino acid sequence: CASSLGLLKQETQYF.

About this clonotype: At one of its ends the junction is not consistent with the germline gene, which may arise from a read error. This chain links TRBV13 with TRBJ1-3; D may be TRBD1 (6 bases). Germline CDR1 PRHDT, CDR2 FYEKMQ (reference sequence). The length of the CDR3 is 15 residues. The CDR3 DNA reads as TGTGCCAGCAGCCCCGACAGGACCTCTGGAAACACCACATATTTT. Residues: CASSPDRTSGNTTYF.

The rearrangement uses TRBV5-5 and TRBJ2-3, with D hard to call. The CDR3 length is 15 residues. V dropped 0 bases and J dropped 6 bases, with 14 bases sitting between them. Germline lookup yields CDR1 SGHKS and CDR2 YYEKEE (reference sequence). The CDR3 sequence is CASSLELPREDTQYF. The CDR3 DNA follows: TGTGCCAGCAGCTTGGAGCTGCCGCGTGAGGATACGCAGTATTTT.

With respect to this clonotype: One junction end does not reproduce the germline sequence, and a read error may be involved. The CDR3 here is CASSLVRVGDNERFF. The DNA for the CDR3 is TGTGCCAGCAGTTTAGTGAGGGTCGGGGACAATGAGCGGTTCTTC. This sequence joins TRBV28 and TRBJ2-1; D might be TRBD1 (6 bases). Germline V gene lookup returns CDR1 MDHEN and CDR2 SYDVKM. CDR3 size: 15 residues.

This clonotype was found many times. The chain combines TRBV5-1 with TRBJ2-1; TRBD1 is a possible D gene (5 bases). V lost 0 bases, J lost 7 bases, and 11 bases lay in between. This CDR3 contains 14 residues. Germline CDR1 is SGHRS and CDR2 is YFSETQ. The CDR3: CASSLGQGVNEQFF. As DNA, the CDR3 is TGCGCCAGCAGCTTGGGGCAGGGCGTGAATGAGCAGTTCTTC.

The chain couples TRBV19 to TRBJ2-1, with D perhaps TRBD2 (5 bases). The V end was cut by 7 bases, the J end by 4 bases, with 11 bases between. Germline CDR1 reads LNHDA; CDR2 reads SQIVND (reference sequence). This CDR3 comprises 13 residues. The CDR3 nucleotides are TGTGCCAGTACTAGCCGTTCTTACAATGAGCAGTTCTTC. It is translated as CASTSRSYNEQFF.

Ten or more counts support this clonotype. The V call is TRBV7-3, the J call TRBJ2-3, with D possibly being TRBD2 (6 bases). Deletions cut 2 bases from V and 0 bases from J, with 9 bases between. There are 15 residues in the CDR3. CDR1 SGHTA and CDR2 FQGTGA come from the germline V gene. The CDR3, as DNA: TGTGCCAGCAGCTTAGTCGGGACTAGCACAGATACGCAGTATTTT. Its protein is CASSLVGTSTDTQYF.

Ten or more counts support this clonotype. As DNA, the CDR3 is TGTGCCAGCAGCTTATCCCGGGGGCGGGTGAATGAGCAGTTCTTC. Amino acid sequence: CASSLSRGRVNEQFF. J is TRBJ2-1 and V is TRBV11-2, with D perhaps matching TRBD1 or TRBD2 (6 bases each). V lost 2 bases and J lost 7, with 15 bases in between. Germline V gene data show CDR1 as SGHAT and CDR2 as FQNNGV. The CDR3 is 15 amino acids. Looking up the rest from reference TRBV11-2 and TRBJ2-1 gives the full variable domain: EAGVAQSPRYKIIEKRQSVAFWCNPISGHATLYWYQQILGQGPKLLIQFQNNGVVDDSQLPKDRFSAERLKGVDSTLKIQPAKLEDSAVYLCASSLSRGRVNEQFFGPGTRLTVL.

The chain links TRBV28 to TRBJ2-7; D not certain. Trimming pared 1 base from V and 2 bases from J, leaving 9 bases between. Germline loops: CDR1 MDHEN, CDR2 SYDVKM. The CDR3 is 14 residues long. This CDR3 is CASSLSSPTYEQYF. DNA of the CDR3: TGTGCCAGCAGTTTATCGAGTCCTACCTACGAGCAGTACTTC.

This clonotype has a count of ten or more. This chain links TRBV2 with TRBJ2-7, with 13 nucleotides matching TRBD2. Trimming took 6 bases from V and 3 from J; bases not matched to a gene: 5. The CDR3 is 15 amino acids. The germline CDR1 and CDR2 sequences are SNHLY and FYNNEI. CDR3 coding DNA: TGTGCCAGCAGAGGGACTAGCGGGACTGTCTACGAGCAGTACTTC. Translating it yields CASRGTSGTVYEQYF.

This clonotype was detected only a few times. The chain joins TRBV12-3 or TRBV12-4 to TRBJ2-1, with 8 bases that match TRBD2. The V gene end was trimmed by 6 bases and the J gene end by 8 bases; junction bases not matched to a gene: 9. There are 14 residues in the CDR3. The CDR3 DNA is TGTGCCAGCAGCCCCGGACTAGCAGTGGATGAGCAGTTCTTC. As protein: CASSPGLAVDEQFF.

This clonotype was observed many times. The V gene is TRBV6-5, the J gene TRBJ1-1; D call uncertain. Trimming took off 6 bases at V and 3 bases at J, with 5 bases between the two ends. Per the germline V gene, CDR1 is MNHEY and CDR2 is SVGAGI. The CDR3 is made up of 11 amino acids. The CDR3 nucleotides are TGTGCCAGCAGCGTTGACACTGAAGCTTTCTTT. This encodes CASSVDTEAFF.

This clonotype appeared a few times. The CDR3 nucleotides are TGCGCCAGCAGCCAAGTCCCCCCGGGGAGCTCCTACAATGAGCAGTTCTTC. Translating it yields CASSQVPPGSSYNEQFF. The V gene is TRBV4-1, the J gene TRBJ2-1, with D perhaps TRBD2 (5 bases). The germline CDR1 and CDR2 sequences are MGHRA and YSYEKL. Trimming shortened V by 1 base and J by 0 bases, and 13 bases separated the two germline ends. The length of the CDR3 is 17 residues.

This clonotype has at least ten counts. The genes are TRBV9 and TRBJ2-4; no reliable D call. This CDR3 is 16 amino acids long. Germline loops: CDR1 SGDLS, CDR2 YYNGEE. Between the trimmed V and J ends, which lost 0 bases and 1 base, there was a span of 11 bases. The CDR3 reads CASSVGPSFAKNIQYF. The CDR3 DNA follows: TGTGCCAGCAGCGTAGGCCCGAGTTTTGCCAAAAACATTCAGTACTTC.

This clonotype was counted ten times or more. The chain combines TRBV5-5 with TRBJ2-7; tentatively, D is TRBD2 (6 bases). The germline V gene has CDR1 SGHKS and CDR2 YYEKEE (reference sequence). The CDR3 runs 15 residues. V shed 2 bases and J shed 1 base, with 13 bases lying between them. The CDR3 is CASSLSIAGSYEQYF. The CDR3, as DNA: TGTGCCAGCAGCTTAAGTATTGCGGGGTCCTACGAGCAGTACTTC.

This rearrangement joins TRBV14 to TRBJ2-7, with 9 bases that match TRBD2. Trimming cost V 1 base and J 6 bases; bases outside gene matches: 4. The CDR3 is 14 amino acids. The germline gives CDR1 SGHDN, CDR2 FVKESK. CDR3 loop: CASSQVAGGSEQYF. The CDR3 DNA reads TGTGCCAGCAGCCAAGTTGCGGGAGGGTCCGAGCAGTACTTC.

This chain joins TRBV7-8 and TRBJ2-7; D not resolved. Deletions cut 4 bases from V and 7 bases from J, with 11 bases between. CDR1 is SGHVS, CDR2 FQNEAQ, per germline. This CDR3 has 12 residues. CDR3 sequence reads: CASSSVLGEQYF. The CDR3, as DNA: TGTGCCAGCAGCTCTGTCCTGGGGGAGCAGTACTTC.

This clonotype was seen repeatedly, ten times or more. The chain links TRBV19 to TRBJ2-5; TRBD1 is a possible D gene (5 bases). Germline-derived CDR1 and CDR2 are LNHDA and SQIVND (reference sequence). This CDR3 region has 14 residues. The V end was cut by 5 bases, the J end by 1 base, with 11 bases between. The CDR3 loop reads CASSLTAFQETQYF. The CDR3 DNA reads TGTGCCAGTAGTTTGACAGCCTTCCAAGAGACCCAGTACTTC.

A note on this clonotype: A much larger clone lies one base from this, so it may be a read error. V usage is TRBV9 and J usage is TRBJ2-6; TRBD1 is a possible D gene (5 bases). The CDR3 is made up of 15 amino acids. Per the germline V gene, CDR1 is SGDLS and CDR2 is YYNGEE. This chain's CDR3 is CASSGAGSGANVLPF. The CDR3 DNA is TGTGCCAGCAGTGGAGCCGGCTCTGGGGCCAACGTCCTGCCTTTC.

The chain employs TRBV3-1 and TRBJ1-2; TRBD1 aligns across 11 bases. The CDR3 runs 16 residues. The junction had 10 bases not matched to a gene; V was cut back by 4 bases and J by 6 bases. From germline, CDR1 is LGHDT and CDR2 YNNKEL (reference sequence). The CDR3 loop reads CASSPMSGQGANGYTF. In DNA, the CDR3 is TGTGCCAGCAGCCCCATGTCTGGACAGGGGGCTAATGGCTACACCTTC.

This clonotype was counted many times. The chain is built from TRBV7-6 and TRBJ2-7; the D is unclear. Germline V lookup: CDR1 SGHVS, CDR2 FNYEAQ. This CDR3 has 12 residues. V lost 3 bases to trimming and J lost 5 bases, with 8 bases between them. The CDR3 sequence is CASSFESDEQYF. DNA of the CDR3: TGTGCCAGCAGCTTCGAGAGCGACGAGCAGTACTTC.

Many counts were recorded for this clonotype. The CDR3 DNA is TGCGCCAGCAGCCAAGAGATGCGACAGGGGAATGAGCAGTTCTTC. Translating it yields CASSQEMRQGNEQFF. The chain recombines TRBV4-1 with TRBJ2-1, with 8 bases lining up with TRBD1. This CDR3 spans 15 amino acids. Germline CDR1 MGHRA, CDR2 YSYEKL. Losses at the gene ends were 0 bases for V and 7 bases for J; bases not matched to a gene: 5.

This chain joins TRBV18 and TRBJ2-1; D may match TRBD1 or TRBD2 (5 bases each). V dropped 2 bases and J dropped 0 bases, with 8 bases sitting between them. The CDR3 is 15 residues long. Germline CDR1 reads KGHSH; CDR2 reads LQKENI. Here the CDR3 reads CASSPVGGSYNEQFF. DNA for the CDR3: TGTGCCAGCTCACCAGTTGGGGGCTCCTACAATGAGCAGTTCTTC.

The rearrangement uses TRBV28 and TRBJ2-3, with D uncertain. V was trimmed by 2 bases and J by 2 bases, leaving 11 bases between them. Per the germline V gene, CDR1 is MDHEN and CDR2 is SYDVKM. This CDR3 contains 15 residues. The CDR3 nucleotides read TGTGCCAGCAGTTTAAGAGGCCGCCCCACAGATACGCAGTATTTT. This sequence encodes CASSLRGRPTDTQYF. Using reference TRBV28 and TRBJ2-3 for the parts outside the CDR3, the full variable domain is DVKVTQSSRYLVKRTGEKVFLECVQDMDHENMFWYRQDPGLGLRLIYFSYDVKMKEKGDIPEGYSVSREKKERFSLILESASTNQTSMYLCASSLRGRPTDTQYFGPGTRLTVL.

This clonotype was seen at least ten times. CDR3 amino acids: CASSLAFGWDRADGYTF. The CDR3 nucleotides are TGTGCCAGCAGCTTAGCCTTCGGCTGGGACAGGGCTGATGGCTACACCTTC. The genes are TRBV7-9 and TRBJ1-2; 9 bases match TRBD1. After removal of 0 bases from V and 6 bases from J, the junction contained 11 bases not matched to a gene. The CDR3 covers 17 residues. Looked up from germline, CDR1 is SEHNR and CDR2 is FQNEAQ (reference sequence). Based on the CDR3 plus reference TRBV7-9 and TRBJ1-2, the full variable domain is DTGVSQNPRHKITKRGQNVTFRCDPISEHNRLYWYRQTLGQGPEFLTYFQNEAQLEKSRLLSDRFSAERPKGSFSTLEIQRTEQGDSAMYLCASSLAFGWDRADGYTFGSGTRLTVV.

CDR3: CASSQGRRSPQETQYF. The CDR3 bases are TGTGCCAGCAGCCAAGGACGGAGGTCCCCCCAAGAGACCCAGTACTTC. This rearrangement joins TRBV3-1 to TRBJ2-5, with TRBD2 as a possible D gene (5 bases). The CDR3 length is 16 residues. Germline V gene sequence: CDR1 LGHDT, CDR2 YNNKEL (reference sequence). V lost 1 base, J lost 1 base, and 13 bases lay in between.

V and J are TRBV19 and TRBJ1-1; D not resolved. Germline assignment: CDR1 LNHDA and CDR2 SQIVND (reference sequence). This CDR3 contains 16 residues. Trimming took off 4 bases at V and 2 bases at J, with 17 bases between the two ends. The CDR3 bases are TGTGCCAGTAGTAACCTCATTTCCACTAGAAACACTGAAGCTTTCTTT. Residues: CASSNLISTRNTEAFF.

To note about this clonotype: The junction departs from germline at one end; a sequencing error may be responsible. This CDR3 is CASSPGGGETRYF. CDR3 coding DNA: TGTGCCAGCAGCCCGGGAGGGGGAGAGACCCGGTACTTC. The rearrangement uses TRBV7-9 and TRBJ2-5; 8 bases are shared with TRBD2. The CDR3 loop spans 13 amino acids. Germline V gene sequence: CDR1 SEHNR, CDR2 FQNEAQ (reference sequence).

This clonotype was seen ten or more times. The V call is TRBV7-2, the J call TRBJ2-5; 8 bases are a match to TRBD2. Per germline, CDR1 SGHTA and CDR2 FQGNSA. V shed 2 bases and J 0 bases; nucleotides not matched to a gene: 17. The length of the CDR3 is 20 residues. The CDR3 nucleotides read TGTGCCAGCAGCTTACCCGCCGGGAGCGGGGGACCTACGTACCAAGAGACCCAGTACTTC. It encodes CASSLPAGSGGPTYQETQYF.

This chain joins TRBV7-9 and TRBJ1-2; 7 nucleotides match TRBD1. Germline V gene data show CDR1 as SEHNR and CDR2 as FQNEAQ (reference sequence). J was trimmed by 5 bases and V by 5 bases; bases with no gene match: 14. The CDR3 is 16 residues long. CDR3: CASSGTDSTLIYGYTF. For the CDR3, the DNA is TGTGCCAGCAGCGGGACAGATAGTACCCTTATATATGGCTACACCTTC.